This T cell receptor (beta chain) was identified in a study of blood T cell repertoires in COVID-19. Across the study: Collection of acute and convalescent COVID-19 samples took place in the United States, Italy and Spain. T cells, B-cell-depleted T cells, or PBMCs provided the cDNA or gDNA that served as material.

This clone appeared a few times. Germline lookup yields CDR1 SGHNT and CDR2 YYREEE (reference sequence). The CDR3 is 13 residues long. J was trimmed by 2 bases and V by 2 bases; bases with no gene match: 0. Generated by immunoSEQ multiplex PCR, the TCRdb table keeps only in-frame clones and is missing some. The sample consists of tens of thousands of clones, approximately 87% of them appearing once. Sequences were obtained from peripheral blood. The chain has TRBV5-4 and TRBJ1-2; 7 bases line up with TRBD1. The sequence came from a man between 65 and 85 years old with acute or convalescent COVID-19. The CDR3 sequence: CASSLQGNYGYTF. In DNA, the CDR3 is TGTGCCAGCAGCTTACAGGGGAACTATGGCTACACCTTC.